These 5 T cell receptor beta chains share one sample of origin, sequenced in a study of cytomegalovirus exposure and HLA in healthy donors. It was with 60 Vbeta and 13 Jbeta primers that the PCR ran. Sequencing used immunoSEQ multiplex PCR; TCRdb keeps in-frame clones, though not all of them. The sample includes under 40,000 clones, 80% seen only once; the top ten take around 6%. Sequencing was done on a sample of PBMCs. The receptors originated from a male donor in good health and CMV-seronegative.

The sample holds a few counts of this clone. The chain combines TRBV9 with TRBJ1-5; D is uncertain. The CDR3 is 15 amino acids. V lost 0 bases to trimming and J lost 3 bases, with 10 bases between them. Germline V CDR1 and CDR2: SGDLS, YYNGEE. DNA of the CDR3: TGTGCCAGCAGCGTAGGAAATCAGATCAATCAGCCCCAGCATTTT. It encodes CASSVGNQINQPQHF.

This clone was counted between two and nine times. J is TRBJ1-1 and V is TRBV28; 9 nucleotides align to TRBD1. Germline loops: CDR1 MDHEN, CDR2 SYDVKM. V gave up 4 bases and J gave up 6 bases; unmatched junction bases: 9. The CDR3 runs 15 residues. CDR3 region: CASSSPGQGSSEAFF. CDR3 nucleotides: TGTGCCAGCAGTTCTCCGGGACAGGGATCATCTGAAGCTTTCTTT.

This clone has a handful of counts. The J gene is TRBJ2-7, the V gene TRBV7-6, with 8 positions matching TRBD1. Germline loops: CDR1 SGHVS, CDR2 FNYEAQ. The trim removed 2 bases at V and 3 bases at J, leaving 24 bases unmatched. The CDR3 spans 21 residues. The CDR3 DNA follows: TGTGCCAGCAGCTTATTTCCCCGGTGGCAGGGGGCTTCTTTATTACACTACGAGCAGTACTTC. Amino acid sequence: CASSLFPRWQGASLLHYEQYF.

This chain uses TRBV4-3 with TRBJ1-3; D gene uncertain. Germline lookup yields CDR1 LGHNA and CDR2 YSLEER. Trimming pared 0 bases from V and 0 bases from J, leaving 6 bases between. The CDR3 runs 15 residues. In nucleotides, the CDR3 is TGCGCCAGCAGCCAAGACCGGAGCTCTGGAAACACCATATATTTT. The encoded protein is CASSQDRSSGNTIYF.

V usage is TRBV2 and J usage is TRBJ2-1; 11 bases map to TRBD2. Losses at the gene ends were 5 bases for V and 6 bases for J; bases not matched to a gene: 6. The CDR3 extends over 15 amino acids. Germline values: CDR1 SNHLY, CDR2 FYNNEI. The CDR3 is CASSSGTSGTNEQFF. The CDR3 DNA sequence: TGTGCCAGCAGTTCCGGGACTAGCGGCACCAATGAGCAGTTCTTC.